The 23 T cell receptor beta chains reported below all come from one sample, sequenced in a study of blood T cells in healthy people across ages. Primed by a sample-barcoded 5' primer and a J-beta primer mix, a second PCR proceeded for roughly 7 to 12 cycles. TCRdb recomputed calls from the 5' RACE reads with MiXCR, one row per CDR3 protein. The top ten clones hold 20% to 25% of a sample with 580,000 or so distinct CDR3 sequences, under 55% of them seen once. Specimen: blood. These receptors came from a man older than 75 in good health.

The genes are TRBV11-2 and TRBJ2-7, with D perhaps TRBD1 (6 bases). Trimming left V 1 base short and J 2 bases short, with 18 bases between. Germline-derived CDR1 and CDR2 are SGHAT and FQNNGV. CDR3 size: 17 residues. CDR3 bases: TGTGCCAGCAGCTTAGTCCAGGGGACCGACAAGACCTACGAGCAGTACTTC. Encoded protein: CASSLVQGTDKTYEQYF.

A few counts support this clonotype. This CDR3 is CSVAVRFPDTQYF. In DNA form, the CDR3 reads TGCAGCGTTGCTGTCAGGTTCCCAGATACGCAGTATTTT. The rearrangement links TRBV29-1 to TRBJ2-3, with no clear D. This CDR3 is 13 amino acids long. V lost 4 bases and J 4 bases, leaving 12 bases between the germline ends. The germline CDR1 and CDR2 sequences are SQVTM and ANQGSEA.

This clonotype was seen at least ten times. The chain employs TRBV29-1 and TRBJ2-1; TRBD2 matches at 7 bases. From germline, CDR1 is SQVTM and CDR2 ANQGSEA. CDR3 size: 21 residues. After removal of 5 bases from V and 1 base from J, the junction contained 26 bases not matched to a gene. The DNA for the CDR3 is TGCAGCGTTAGAAGGAGTGAGGTGTTGGGGGGGATAATGGGGTCCTACAATGAGCAGTTCTTC. Its protein product is CSVRRSEVLGGIMGSYNEQFF.

This chain links TRBV28 with TRBJ1-5; D gene uncertain. There are 14 residues in the CDR3. V lost 2 bases to trimming and J lost 0 bases, with 5 bases between them. Germline loops: CDR1 MDHEN, CDR2 SYDVKM. The CDR3 loop reads CASSLPSSNQPQHF. CDR3 in DNA: TGTGCCAGCAGTTTACCGAGTAGCAATCAGCCCCAGCATTTT.

The chain joins TRBV7-2 to TRBJ2-2; TRBD1 is a possible D gene (5 bases). Germline V gene data show CDR1 as SGHTA and CDR2 as FQGNSA. This CDR3 has 17 amino acids. The germline V and J ends were trimmed by 5 bases and 0 bases, with 16 bases remaining between them. As DNA, the CDR3 is TGTGCCAGCAGCGCCCTTGGGGCGATTGCGAACACCGGGGAGCTGTTTTTT. It codes for CASSALGAIANTGELFF. Combining the CDR3 with reference TRBV7-2 and TRBJ2-2 gives the whole variable domain GAGVSQSPSNKVTEKGKDVELRCDPISGHTALYWYRQSLGQGLEFLIYFQGNSAPDKSGLPSDRFSAERTGGSVSTLTIQRTQQEDSAVYLCASSALGAIANTGELFFGEGSRLTVL.

J is TRBJ2-5 and V is TRBV20-1; 12 bases map to TRBD2. The CDR3 sequence is 19 residues long. The junction had 15 bases not matched to a gene; V was cut back by 3 bases and J by 1 base. The germline CDR1 and CDR2 sequences are DFQATT and SNEGSKA (reference sequence). For the CDR3, the DNA is TGCAGTGCTAGGGGCCTCGGACTAGCGGGAAATGGCCCCCAAGAGACCCAGTACTTC. This encodes CSARGLGLAGNGPQETQYF.

The J gene is TRBJ1-5, the V gene TRBV20-1, with D unclear. Per germline, CDR1 DFQATT and CDR2 SNEGSKA (reference sequence). The CDR3 contains 15 residues. V gave up 2 bases and J gave up 5 bases, with 16 bases separating them. The CDR3 loop is CSARLQPSMYQPQHF. CDR3 bases: TGCAGTGCTAGATTACAACCATCTATGTATCAGCCCCAGCATTTT.

This chain joins TRBV11-2 and TRBJ1-2; D not resolved. In germline, CDR1 is SGHAT, CDR2 FQNNGV. Trimming stripped 3 bases from V and 4 bases from J, with 12 bases between. This CDR3 is 14 amino acids long. The CDR3 reads CASSFGRQSYGYTF. The CDR3 DNA sequence: TGTGCCAGCAGCTTCGGGAGACAAAGCTATGGCTACACCTTC.

This clonotype has a count of ten or more. The genes are TRBV7-9 and TRBJ2-3; possible D gene TRBD2, 5 bases. Germline assignment: CDR1 SEHNR and CDR2 FQNEAQ (reference sequence). This CDR3 contains 12 residues. V was clipped by 6 bases and J by 2 bases, with 6 bases between them. The chain's CDR3 is CASSRDTDTQYF. CDR3 DNA: TGTGCCAGCAGTCGGGACACAGATACGCAGTATTTT.

The genes are TRBV7-9 and TRBJ2-7; D possibly uses TRBD1 or TRBD2 (7 bases each). Trimming removed 5 bases at V and 7 bases at J, with 30 bases between. The length of the CDR3 is 18 residues. In germline, CDR1 is SEHNR, CDR2 FQNEAQ (reference sequence). The CDR3 region is CASSTRGPLAGVRDEQYF. The CDR3 DNA reads as TGTGCCAGCAGCACTAGGGGGCCGTTAGCGGGTGTTAGGGATGAGCAGTACTTC.

The chain has TRBV3-1 and TRBJ2-1; 7 bases align to TRBD2. Trimming took 3 bases from V and 9 from J; bases not matched to a gene: 2. This CDR3 is 12 amino acids long. CDR1 and CDR2 from the germline V gene are LGHDT and YNNKEL (reference sequence). The DNA of the CDR3 is TGTGCCAGCAGCCACGGCGGGGGTGAGCAGTTCTTC. Translated, it gives CASSHGGGEQFF.

This clonotype was detected ten times or more. The CDR3 here is CASSSLLGSPLHF. The CDR3 DNA follows: TGTGCCAGCAGTTCGTTGCTGGGATCACCCCTCCACTTT. The chain joins TRBV6-5 to TRBJ1-6; D unresolved. V was cut by 4 bases and J by 10 bases, with 11 bases left in between. CDR3 length: 13 residues. CDR1 and CDR2 (germline): MNHEY, SVGAGI.

In this sample, this clonotype turned up many times. V is TRBV29-1 and J is TRBJ2-7, with D perhaps matching TRBD2 (5 bases). Germline V gives CDR1 SQVTM, CDR2 ANQGSEA. This CDR3 is built from 11 residues. Trimming took off 4 bases at V and 2 bases at J, with 6 bases between the two ends. In nucleotides, the CDR3 is TGCAGCGTTGTACTAGCCTACGAGCAGTACTTC. It translates to CSVVLAYEQYF.

The V gene is TRBV4-2, the J gene TRBJ2-3; D perhaps matches TRBD2 (5 bases). The germline V gene encodes CDR1 LGHNA and CDR2 YNFKEQ. This CDR3 comprises 15 residues. Trimming left V 1 base short and J 0 bases short, with 8 bases between. The CDR3 sequence is CASSQARTSTDTQYF. The CDR3 nucleotides read TGTGCCAGCAGCCAAGCTAGGACTAGCACAGATACGCAGTATTTT.

J is TRBJ2-2 and V is TRBV10-3; D assignment may be TRBD1 or TRBD2 (5 bases each). The CDR3 contains 16 residues. Germline CDR1 ENHRY, CDR2 SYGVKD. V lost 8 bases and J 2 bases, leaving 18 bases between the germline ends. CDR3 protein: CAIGTPSPPNTGELFF. The CDR3 DNA is TGTGCCATCGGGACCCCTTCCCCTCCTAACACCGGGGAGCTGTTTTTT.

The chain links TRBV2 to TRBJ2-7; weak D call: TRBD1 (6 bases). Gene TRBJ2-5 matches the end of the DNA better, so the J call may be wrong. CDR1 and CDR2 from the germline V gene are SNHLY and FYNNEI. This CDR3 spans 14 amino acids. CDR3 in amino acids: CASSEQGRLETQYF. DNA for the CDR3: TGTGCCAGCAGCGAACAGGGTCGTCTCGAGACCCAGTACTTC.

The rearrangement joins TRBV18 to TRBJ2-5, with D possibly being TRBD2 (6 bases). The germline gives CDR1 KGHSH, CDR2 LQKENI. This CDR3 has 16 amino acids. Deletions cut 2 bases from V and 2 bases from J, with 15 bases between. CDR3 region: CASSPLRAGNQETQYF. The CDR3 DNA is TGTGCCAGCTCACCATTGAGGGCGGGAAATCAAGAGACCCAGTACTTC. Filled out from reference TRBV18 and TRBJ2-5, the complete variable domain reads NAGVMQNPRHLVRRRGQEARLRCSPMKGHSHVYWYRQLPEEGLKFMVYLQKENIIDESGMPKERFSAEFPKEGPSILRIQQVVRGDSAAYFCASSPLRAGNQETQYFGPGTRLLVL.

Remarks on this clonotype: A much larger clone differs from this one at a single base, so this may be a read error. The chain joins TRBV7-9 to TRBJ2-5; 7 bases match TRBD1. CDR1 is SEHNR and CDR2 is FQNEAQ in the germline V gene (reference sequence). The CDR3 covers 14 residues. The CDR3 DNA reads as TGTGCCAGCAGCCCTGGGGACAGCCAAGGGACCCAGTACTTC. It yields the protein CASSPGDSQGTQYF.

This clonotype showed up just a few times. The genes are TRBV5-1 and TRBJ2-1; D unresolved. The V gene lost 2 bases and the J gene lost 6 bases, with 9 bases spanning the gap. CDR1 is SGHRS and CDR2 is YFSETQ in the germline V gene. This CDR3 comprises 13 residues. The CDR3 nucleotides are TGCGCCAGCAGCTTTCAGCCGTCCAATGAGCAGTTCTTC. It translates to CASSFQPSNEQFF.

The rearrangement links TRBV7-9 to TRBJ1-4; 10 positions agree with TRBD1. Per the germline V gene, CDR1 is SEHNR and CDR2 is FQNEAQ (reference sequence). V dropped 8 bases and J dropped 6; count of bases not matched to a gene: 12. The CDR3 extends over 16 amino acids. The CDR3 here is CASGRPGGTGDEKLFF. The DNA of the CDR3 is TGTGCCAGCGGCCGACCCGGGGGGACAGGGGATGAAAAACTGTTTTTT. The full variable domain, in which reference TRBV7-9 and TRBJ1-4 provide the parts outside the CDR3, is DTGVSQNPRHKITKRGQNVTFRCDPISEHNRLYWYRQTLGQGPEFLTYFQNEAQLEKSRLLSDRFSAERPKGSFSTLEIQRTEQGDSAMYLCASGRPGGTGDEKLFFGSGTQLSVL.

This chain links TRBV5-1 with TRBJ2-7; TRBD1 matches 10 bases. CDR1 and CDR2 from the germline V gene are SGHRS and YFSETQ. With V trimmed by 4 bases and J by 0 bases, 13 bases remained unmatched. This CDR3 has 18 amino acids. This CDR3 is CASSLGQGTKISSYEQYF. The DNA of the CDR3 is TGCGCCAGCAGCCTGGGACAGGGGACGAAAATTAGCTCCTACGAGCAGTACTTC.

V usage is TRBV24-1 and J usage is TRBJ2-5; D unresolved. The CDR3 totals 14 residues. Per the germline V gene, CDR1 is KGHDR and CDR2 is SFDVKD. V dropped 4 bases and J dropped 5 bases, with 13 bases sitting between them. In DNA, the CDR3 is TGTGCCACCAGTGACACCTCATATAGGGAGACCCAGTACTTC. As protein: CATSDTSYRETQYF.

The chain combines TRBV7-9 with TRBJ2-1; TRBD2 matches at 13 bases. With V trimmed by 1 base and J by 2 bases, 5 bases remained unmatched. This CDR3 is built from 18 residues. CDR1 and CDR2 from the germline V gene are SEHNR and FQNEAQ (reference sequence). The CDR3 region is CASSLGPGTSGTYNEQFF. DNA of the CDR3: TGTGCCAGCAGCTTAGGACCTGGGACTAGCGGGACCTACAATGAGCAGTTCTTC.